This T cell receptor (beta chain) was identified in a study of blood T cell repertoires in COVID-19. Study-level information: The study drew acute and convalescent COVID-19 samples from the United States, Italy and Spain. The cDNA or gDNA used as material had been derived from T cells, B-cell-depleted T cells, or PBMCs.

Per the authors' pipeline: Nucleated cell number was recorded as an estimate derived from reference gene primer amplification. Produced via immunoSEQ multiplex PCR; TCRdb's table is partial and in-frame only. V, J and clone size reflect that table, while D and trimming were determined from the DNA. The profile shows fewer than 200,000 clones, almost 85% of them singletons. This CDR3 region has 16 residues. Trimming took 3 bases from V and 1 from J, leaving 13 bases between them. Per the germline V gene, CDR1 is ENHRY and CDR2 is SYGVKD. The chain links TRBV10-3 to TRBJ1-5; a possible D gene is TRBD1 (5 bases). The sequencing sample was made of peripheral blood. The clonotype comes from a man aged 40-49 years who had recovered from COVID-19. CDR3 residues: CAISDPGRESNQPQHF. Here the CDR3 DNA reads TGTGCCATCAGTGATCCGGGCAGGGAAAGCAATCAGCCCCAGCATTTT.